Below are 17 T cell receptor beta chains sequenced from a single sample in a study of blood T cell repertoires in COVID-19. Some clones are missing from TCRdb's copy, which holds only in-frame ones; the method was immunoSEQ multiplex PCR. The sample includes roughly 250,000 clones, approximately 90% seen only once; the top ten take about 6%. The sequenced material came from PBMCs or T cells enriched from blood (not recorded which). The source of these receptors is a woman between 25 and 40 years old with acute COVID-19.

This clone was seen only a few times. The rearrangement uses TRBV29-1 and TRBJ2-7; weak D call: TRBD1 (5 bases). Germline V gene data show CDR1 as SQVTM and CDR2 as ANQGSEA. The V gene lost 0 bases and the J gene lost 4 bases, with 10 bases spanning the gap. The length of the CDR3 is 13 residues. CDR3 sequence: CSVEDTTEYEQYF. In DNA, the CDR3 is TGCAGCGTTGAAGATACGACAGAGTACGAGCAGTACTTC.

This chain joins TRBV25-1 and TRBJ2-1; D perhaps matches TRBD1 (6 bases). Trimming stripped 6 bases from V and 0 bases from J, with 9 bases between. The CDR3 length is 14 residues. Germline V lookup: CDR1 MGHDK, CDR2 SYGVNS. The CDR3 loop is CASSTGSSYNEQFF. The DNA for the CDR3 is TGTGCCAGCAGCACAGGGAGCTCCTACAATGAGCAGTTCTTC.

The CDR3 sequence: CATSRELAGRKNIQYF. DNA for the CDR3: TGTGCCACCAGCAGAGAACTAGCGGGTAGAAAAAACATTCAGTACTTC. The chain carries TRBV15 and TRBJ2-4; 9 positions match TRBD2. The junction had 4 bases not matched to a gene; V was cut back by 0 bases and J by 4 bases. Germline V gene lookup returns CDR1 LNHNV and CDR2 YYDKDF (reference sequence). The length of the CDR3 is 16 residues.

J is TRBJ1-2 and V is TRBV29-1, with TRBD1 matching 7 bases. Germline values: CDR1 SQVTM, CDR2 ANQGSEA. The CDR3 consists of 12 residues. V shed 7 bases, J shed 4 bases, and the junction held 6 bases outside the gene matches. CDR3 sequence: CSARDSLYGYTF. In nucleotides, the CDR3 is TGCAGCGCCCGGGACAGTCTCTATGGCTACACCTTC.

The chain recombines TRBV18 with TRBJ2-7; maybe TRBD2 (5 bases). The CDR3 extends over 16 amino acids. Germline loops: CDR1 KGHSH, CDR2 LQKENI. The germline V and J ends were trimmed by 3 bases and 4 bases, with 19 bases remaining between them. The CDR3 DNA reads as TGTGCCAGCTCACCCGTGATTCGAACGGGCGGGTACGAGCAGTACTTC. Translating it yields CASSPVIRTGGYEQYF.

The chain couples TRBV3-1 (or the pseudogene TRBV3-2) to TRBJ2-5, with D possibly matching TRBD1 (5 bases). The CDR3 has 15 amino acids. Per germline, CDR1 LGHDT and CDR2 YNNKEL (reference sequence). The germline V and J ends were trimmed by 1 base and 7 bases, with 16 bases remaining between them. The CDR3 sequence: CASSQGVGPQATQYF. The CDR3 DNA reads as TGTGCCAGCAGCCAAGGGGTGGGGCCCCAGGCGACCCAGTACTTC.

This clone was found a few times. The identical CDR3 is also encoded by other nucleotide sequences in the sample. The genes are TRBV28 and TRBJ1-4; D is unresolved. V was trimmed by 4 bases and J by 0 bases, leaving 3 bases between them. Looked up from germline, CDR1 is MDHEN and CDR2 is SYDVKM. The CDR3 loop spans 13 amino acids. CDR3 coding DNA: TGTGCCAGCAGTTCTGCAACTAATGAAAAACTGTTTTTT. Translated, it gives CASSSATNEKLFF. Full variable domain (remainder filled in from reference TRBV28 and TRBJ1-4): DVKVTQSSRYLVKRTGEKVFLECVQDMDHENMFWYRQDPGLGLRLIYFSYDVKMKEKGDIPEGYSVSREKKERFSLILESASTNQTSMYLCASSSATNEKLFFGSGTQLSVL.

This chain joins TRBV28 and TRBJ2-1, with TRBD1 matching 11 bases. Germline V gene sequence: CDR1 MDHEN, CDR2 SYDVKM. V lost 6 bases, J lost 8 bases, and 9 bases stayed unmatched. The CDR3 spans 15 residues. The CDR3 coding sequence is TGTGCCAGCAGCTATGGACAGGGGGCATGGGATGAGCAGTTCTTC. Its translation: CASSYGQGAWDEQFF.

In its sample, this clone was seen once. V and J are TRBV7-9 and TRBJ2-3; D may be TRBD1 (5 bases). V was trimmed by 1 base and J by 0 bases, leaving 11 bases between them. The CDR3 length is 16 residues. Looked up from germline, CDR1 is SEHNR and CDR2 is FQNEAQ (reference sequence). This CDR3 reads CASSLGGAGSTDTQYF. For the CDR3, the DNA is TGTGCCAGCAGCTTAGGTGGTGCAGGGAGCACAGATACGCAGTATTTT.

This chain connects TRBV6-1 to TRBJ2-5, with TRBD2 as a possible D gene (7 bases). The length of the CDR3 is 16 residues. The V and J ends lost 0 bases and 2 bases respectively, with 13 bases between them. Germline V gene lookup returns CDR1 MNHNS and CDR2 SASEGT. The CDR3 spells CASSEAGEGDQETQYF. CDR3 coding DNA: TGTGCCAGCAGTGAAGCGGGGGAGGGGGATCAAGAGACCCAGTACTTC.

This rearrangement joins TRBV30 to TRBJ1-5, with D maybe TRBD1 (5 bases). V gave up 1 base and J gave up 7 bases, with 11 bases separating them. Germline CDR1 GTSNPN, CDR2 SVGIG (reference sequence). The length of the CDR3 is 13 residues. The CDR3 sequence: CAWSGGDGQPQHF. The CDR3 DNA reads as TGTGCCTGGAGTGGGGGGGATGGCCAGCCCCAGCATTTT.

The CDR3 nucleotides are TGTGCCAGTAGTCGAAGAAGTAACGGGGGAACCCAGTACTTC. It is translated as CASSRRSNGGTQYF. This chain connects TRBV19 to TRBJ2-5, with TRBD2 as a possible D gene (6 bases). The CDR3 has 14 amino acids. Deletions cut 5 bases from V and 8 bases from J, with 18 bases between. CDR1 is LNHDA, CDR2 SQIVND, per germline (reference sequence).

The rearrangement links TRBV6-2 or TRBV6-3 to TRBJ1-2; D uncertain. V shed 6 bases and J shed 4 bases, with 18 bases lying between them. Germline loops: CDR1 MNHEY, CDR2 SVGEGT. The CDR3 is 15 amino acids. This CDR3 is CASSPDLDGIYGYTF. The CDR3 region has the DNA TGTGCCAGCAGCCCTGATTTGGACGGGATCTATGGCTACACCTTC.

The rearrangement joins TRBV25-1 to TRBJ2-5, with 8 bases fitting TRBD1. J was trimmed by 3 bases and V by 11 bases; bases with no gene match: 8. The CDR3 runs 13 residues. Germline V CDR1 and CDR2: MGHDK, SYGVNS. The CDR3 sequence is CAYKPDREETQYF. The CDR3 nucleotides are TGTGCCTACAAACCGGACAGGGAAGAGACCCAGTACTTC.

The V gene is TRBV3-1 (or the pseudogene TRBV3-2), the J gene TRBJ1-5; D possibly corresponds to TRBD1 (5 bases). V lost 4 bases and J 5 bases, leaving 12 bases between the germline ends. The CDR3 contains 14 residues. Germline V gene sequence: CDR1 LGHDT, CDR2 YNNKEL (reference sequence). CDR3 bases: TGTGCCAGCAGCCCTTCAGGGTCGCATCAGCCCCAGCATTTT. Encoded protein: CASSPSGSHQPQHF.

This sequence joins TRBV19 and TRBJ2-5; TRBD2 agrees at 11 bases. CDR3 length equals 15 residues. Germline V lookup: CDR1 LNHDA, CDR2 SQIVND (reference sequence). Unmatched junction bases numbered 4, after V lost 4 bases and J lost 3 bases. For the CDR3, the DNA is TGTGCCAGTAGTACCGCTAGCGGGGGGAAAGAGACCCAGTACTTC. Translated: CASSTASGGKETQYF. Full variable domain (remainder filled in from reference TRBV19 and TRBJ2-5): DGGITQSPKYLFRKEGQNVTLSCEQNLNHDAMYWYRQDPGQGLRLIYYSQIVNDFQKGDIAEGYSVSREKKESFPLTVTSAQKNPTAFYLCASSTASGGKETQYFGPGTRLLVL.

The chain links TRBV9 to TRBJ1-2; the match to TRBD1 covers 7 bases. The V gene end was trimmed by 0 bases and the J gene end by 1 base; junction bases not matched to a gene: 6. Germline V gene sequence: CDR1 SGDLS, CDR2 YYNGEE. CDR3 length equals 16 residues. CDR3 sequence: CASSVGRGEFNYGYTF. The CDR3 nucleotides are TGTGCCAGCAGCGTAGGCAGGGGGGAATTTAACTATGGCTACACCTTC.